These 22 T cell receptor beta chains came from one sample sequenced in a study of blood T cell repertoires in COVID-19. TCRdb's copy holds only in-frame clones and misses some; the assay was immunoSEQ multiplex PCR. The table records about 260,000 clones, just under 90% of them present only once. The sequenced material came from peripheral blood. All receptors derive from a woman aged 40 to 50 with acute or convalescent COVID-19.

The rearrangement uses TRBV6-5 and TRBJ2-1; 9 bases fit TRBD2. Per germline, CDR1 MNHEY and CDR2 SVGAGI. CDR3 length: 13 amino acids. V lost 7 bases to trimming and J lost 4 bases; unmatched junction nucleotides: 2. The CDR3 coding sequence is TGTGCCAGCATGAGCGGGGGGTACAATGAGCAGTTCTTC. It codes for CASMSGGYNEQFF.

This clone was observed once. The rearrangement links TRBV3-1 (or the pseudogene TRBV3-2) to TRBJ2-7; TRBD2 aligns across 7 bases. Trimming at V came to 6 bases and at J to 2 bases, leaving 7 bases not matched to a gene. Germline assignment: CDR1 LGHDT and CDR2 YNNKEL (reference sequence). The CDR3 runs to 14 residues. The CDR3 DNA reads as TGTGCCAGCAGTCCTAGCGGTGGACCCTACGAGCAGTACGTC. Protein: CASSPSGGPYEQYV.

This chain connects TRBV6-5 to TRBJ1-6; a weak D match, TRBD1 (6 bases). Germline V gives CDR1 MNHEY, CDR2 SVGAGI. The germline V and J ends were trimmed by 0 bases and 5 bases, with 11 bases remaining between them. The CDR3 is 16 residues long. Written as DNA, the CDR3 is TGTGCCAGCAGTTACTCCATCCCAGGGGATAATTCACCCCTCCACTTT. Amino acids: CASSYSIPGDNSPLHF.

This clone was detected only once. CDR3 residues: CAIQRGPNYGYTF. Here the CDR3 DNA reads TGTGCCATCCAAAGGGGCCCCAACTATGGCTACACCTTC. The gene calls are TRBV24-1 and TRBJ1-2; perhaps TRBD1 as D (5 bases). The CDR3 has 13 amino acids. Germline CDR1 is KGHDR and CDR2 is SFDVKD. V was shortened by 11 bases and J by 2 bases, with 14 bases between the two germline ends.

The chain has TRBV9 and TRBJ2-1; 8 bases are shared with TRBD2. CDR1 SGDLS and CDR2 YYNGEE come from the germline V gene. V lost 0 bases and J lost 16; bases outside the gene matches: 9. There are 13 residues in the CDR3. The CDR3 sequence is CASSVDMAGGRFF. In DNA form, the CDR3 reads TGTGCCAGCAGCGTAGATATGGCGGGGGGACGATTCTTC.

The CDR3 reads CASSQDWAGVKLFF. In DNA, the CDR3 is TGTGCCAGCAGCCAAGATTGGGCGGGCGTGAAACTGTTTTTT. The genes are TRBV4-2 and TRBJ1-4; D ambiguous. This CDR3 has 14 amino acids. Germline loops: CDR1 LGHNA, CDR2 YNFKEQ. V was cut by 0 bases and J by 11 bases, with 13 bases left in between.

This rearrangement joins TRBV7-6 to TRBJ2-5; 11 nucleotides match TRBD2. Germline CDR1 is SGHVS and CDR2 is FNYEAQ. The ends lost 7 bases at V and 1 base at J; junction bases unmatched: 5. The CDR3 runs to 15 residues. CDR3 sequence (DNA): TGTGCCAGCACGCTAGCGGGGGGACGCCAAGAGACCCAGTACTTC. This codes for CASTLAGGRQETQYF.

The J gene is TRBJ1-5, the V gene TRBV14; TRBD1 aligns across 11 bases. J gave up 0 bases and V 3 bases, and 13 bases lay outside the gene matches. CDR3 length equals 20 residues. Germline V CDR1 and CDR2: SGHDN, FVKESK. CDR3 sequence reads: CASSHEVDRGQKLSNQPQHF. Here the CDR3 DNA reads TGTGCCAGCAGCCACGAAGTGGACAGGGGGCAAAAACTTAGCAATCAGCCCCAGCATTTT.

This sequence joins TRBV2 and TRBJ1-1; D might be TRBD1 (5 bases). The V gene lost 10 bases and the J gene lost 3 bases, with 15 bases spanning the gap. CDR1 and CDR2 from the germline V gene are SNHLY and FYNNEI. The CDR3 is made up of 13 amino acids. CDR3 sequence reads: CATKKAGDTEAFF. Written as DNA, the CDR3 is TGTGCCACCAAGAAAGCGGGGGACACTGAAGCTTTCTTT.

The CDR3 region is CASSLLGAHEQFF. The CDR3 nucleotides are TGTGCCAGCAGTTTACTAGGGGCGCATGAGCAGTTCTTC. The V gene is TRBV12-3 or TRBV12-4, the J gene TRBJ2-1; weak D call: TRBD1 (5 bases). The CDR3 runs 13 residues. V was trimmed by 2 bases and J by 8 bases, leaving 10 bases between them.

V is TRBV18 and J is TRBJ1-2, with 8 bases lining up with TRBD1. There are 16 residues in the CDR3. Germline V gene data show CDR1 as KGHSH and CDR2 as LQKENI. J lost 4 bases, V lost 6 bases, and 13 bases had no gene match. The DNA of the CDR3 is TGTGCCAGCTCGGATACCGGGACAGGTCTTATCTATGGCTACACCTTC. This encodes CASSDTGTGLIYGYTF.

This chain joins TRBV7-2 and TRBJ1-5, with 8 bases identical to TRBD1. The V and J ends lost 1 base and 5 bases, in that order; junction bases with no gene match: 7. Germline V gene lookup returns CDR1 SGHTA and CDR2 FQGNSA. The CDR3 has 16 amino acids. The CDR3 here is CASSLVGGTGDQPQHF. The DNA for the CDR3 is TGTGCCAGCAGCTTAGTAGGAGGGACAGGAGATCAGCCCCAGCATTTT.

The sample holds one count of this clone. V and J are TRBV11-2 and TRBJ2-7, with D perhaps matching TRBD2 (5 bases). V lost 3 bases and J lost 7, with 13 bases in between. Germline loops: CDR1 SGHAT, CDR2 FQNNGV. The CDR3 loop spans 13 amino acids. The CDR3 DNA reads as TGTGCCAGCAGCTTGGACCGGACTGGAGAGCAGTACGTC. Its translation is CASSLDRTGEQYV.

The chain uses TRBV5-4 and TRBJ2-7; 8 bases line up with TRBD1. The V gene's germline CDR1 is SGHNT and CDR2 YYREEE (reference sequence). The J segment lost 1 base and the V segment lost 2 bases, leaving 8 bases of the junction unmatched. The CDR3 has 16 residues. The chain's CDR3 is CASSLLGDRSSYEQYV. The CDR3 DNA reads TGTGCCAGCAGCTTACTAGGGGACAGGTCTTCCTACGAGCAGTACGTC.

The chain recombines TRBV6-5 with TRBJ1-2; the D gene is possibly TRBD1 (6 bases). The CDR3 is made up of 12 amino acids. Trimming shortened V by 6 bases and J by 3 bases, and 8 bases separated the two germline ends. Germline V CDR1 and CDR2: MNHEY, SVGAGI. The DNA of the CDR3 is TGTGCCAGCAGCTCAGGGGACTATGGCTACACCTTC. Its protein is CASSSGDYGYTF.

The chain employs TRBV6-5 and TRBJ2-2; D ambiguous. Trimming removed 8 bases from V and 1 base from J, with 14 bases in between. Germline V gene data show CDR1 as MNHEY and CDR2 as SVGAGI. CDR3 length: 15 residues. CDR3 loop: CASGLRPENTGELFF. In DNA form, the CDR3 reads TGTGCCAGCGGCCTTCGCCCAGAGAACACCGGGGAGCTGTTTTTT.

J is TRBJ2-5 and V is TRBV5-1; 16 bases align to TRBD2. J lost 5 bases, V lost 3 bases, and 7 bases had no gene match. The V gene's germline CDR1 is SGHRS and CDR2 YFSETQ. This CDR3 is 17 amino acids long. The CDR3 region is CASSSGLAGGPLETQYF. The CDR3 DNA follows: TGCGCCAGCAGCTCGGGACTAGCGGGGGGGCCTTTGGAGACCCAGTACTTC.

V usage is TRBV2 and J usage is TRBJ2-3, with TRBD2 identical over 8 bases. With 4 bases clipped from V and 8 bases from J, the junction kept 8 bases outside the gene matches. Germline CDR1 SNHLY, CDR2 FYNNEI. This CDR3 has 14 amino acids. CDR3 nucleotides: TGTGCCAGCAGTGGGGGAGCGGGGGTTGTTACGCAGTATTTT. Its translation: CASSGGAGVVTQYF.

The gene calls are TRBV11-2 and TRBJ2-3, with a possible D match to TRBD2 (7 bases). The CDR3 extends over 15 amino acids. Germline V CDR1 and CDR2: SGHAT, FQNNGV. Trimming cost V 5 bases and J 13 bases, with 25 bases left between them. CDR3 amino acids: CASSITAGAPRIKYF. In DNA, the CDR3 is TGTGCCAGCAGCATAACCGCGGGGGCCCCCCGTATCAAGTATTTT.

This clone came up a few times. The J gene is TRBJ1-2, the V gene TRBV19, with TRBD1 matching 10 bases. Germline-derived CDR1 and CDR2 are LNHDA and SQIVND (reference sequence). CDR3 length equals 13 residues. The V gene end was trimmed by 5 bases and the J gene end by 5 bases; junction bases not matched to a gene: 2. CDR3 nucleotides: TGTGCCAGTAGTGGGACAGGGGAGTATGGCTACACCTTC. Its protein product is CASSGTGEYGYTF.

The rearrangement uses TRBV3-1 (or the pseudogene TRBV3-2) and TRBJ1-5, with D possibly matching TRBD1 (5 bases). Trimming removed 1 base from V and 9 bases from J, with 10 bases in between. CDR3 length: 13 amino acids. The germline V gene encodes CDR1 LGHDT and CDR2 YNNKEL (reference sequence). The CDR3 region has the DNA TGTGCCAGCAGCCAAGGGGGCACCGGGCCCCAGCATTTT. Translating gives CASSQGGTGPQHF.

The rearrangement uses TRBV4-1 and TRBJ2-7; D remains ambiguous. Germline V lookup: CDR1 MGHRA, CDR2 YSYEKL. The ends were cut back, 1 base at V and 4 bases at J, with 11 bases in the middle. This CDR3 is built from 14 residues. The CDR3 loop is CASSQGYGPYEQYV. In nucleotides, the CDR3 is TGCGCCAGCAGCCAAGGATACGGTCCTTACGAGCAGTACGTC.